These T cell receptor beta chains were read from a single sample in a study of response to subunit inactivated influenza vaccine. TCRdb re-derived calls from the RT-PCR reads in MiXCR, one entry per CDR3 protein. Of more than 700,000 distinct CDR3 sequences in the sample, 21% were seen once. The specimen comprised PBMCs from blood, sampled more than 4 days after vaccination. These receptors came from a man aged 45-65 years who received an inactivated influenza vaccine. The CDR3 runs from the conserved cysteine through the conserved F or W. The order of the fields is V gene, J gene, clone size, D gene, CDR3 protein, CDR3 DNA. The D gene is left open where the match is weak. A row's size may be missing; if present it is once, few, many or a size class.

TRBV6-2/TRBV6-3	TRBJ2-2	.	TRBD2	CASSRTSGESSGELFF	TGTGCCAGCAGTAGGACTAGCGGGGAGTCGTCCGGGGAGCTGTTTTTT
TRBV20-1	TRBJ2-1	few	.	CSAPSYSHEQFF	TGCAGTGCACCAAGCTATTCGCACGAGCAGTTCTTC
TRBV4-2	TRBJ1-1	few	.	CASSQVSRTEAFF	TGTGCCAGCAGCCAAGTTTCGCGCACTGAAGCTTTCTTT
TRBV5-1	TRBJ2-7	.	.	CASSNLRGRGGSYEQYF	TGCGCCAGCAGCAACCTGAGGGGACGCGGGGGCAGCTACGAGCAGTACTTC
TRBV6-1	TRBJ2-2	.	.	CASSRGQGLTGELFF	TGTGCCAGCAGCCGAGGTCAGGGGCTCACCGGGGAGCTGTTTTTT
TRBV7-6	TRBJ2-1	.	.	CASSLDASTWSSYNEQFF	TGTGCCAGCAGCTTAGATGCTAGCACCTGGAGCTCCTACAATGAGCAGTTCTTC
TRBV4-3	TRBJ2-2	few	.	CASSPAIVANTGELFF	TGCGCCAGCAGCCCGGCCATAGTCGCGAACACCGGGGAGCTGTTTTTT
TRBV6-1	TRBJ2-5	.	.	CASSTFSVGETQYF	TGTGCCAGCAGCACCTTTTCGGTTGGGGAGACCCAGTACTTC
TRBV12-3/TRBV12-4	TRBJ1-1	.	TRBD1	CASSRRQGIGDTEAFF	TGTGCCAGCAGCCGCCGACAGGGGATAGGCGACACTGAAGCTTTCTTT
TRBV29-1	TRBJ2-3	few	TRBD2	CSVELAGVRDTQYF	TGCAGCGTTGAACTAGCGGGAGTCAGGGATACGCAGTATTTT
TRBV5-7	TRBJ2-7	.	.	CASSFVKATASTYEQYF	TGTGCCAGCAGCTTTGTAAAGGCGACAGCCTCTACCTACGAGCAGTACTTC
TRBV20-1	TRBJ2-1	once	.	CSARRGGDYGQFF	TGCAGTGCTAGGAGGGGGGGCGACTATGGGCAGTTCTTC
TRBV28	TRBJ2-3	few	TRBD2	CASSFKGSVAGLALDTQYF	TGTGCCAGCAGTTTTAAGGGGTCCGTGGCGGGACTAGCATTGGATACGCAGTATTTT
TRBV4-3	TRBJ2-1	few	.	CASSQGAADLLSDEQFF	TGCGCCAGCAGCCAAGGGGCAGCCGACCTCCTTTCAGATGAGCAGTTCTTC
TRBV29-1	TRBJ2-1	.	TRBD2	CSVAGRAHNEQFF	TGCAGCGTTGCGGGGAGGGCCCACAATGAGCAGTTCTTC
TRBV6-5	TRBJ2-2	few	TRBD1	CASSYADQGAGELFF	TGTGCCAGCAGTTACGCGGACCAGGGGGCCGGGGAGCTGTTTTTT
TRBV20-1	TRBJ1-1	.	.	CSARGMNTEAFF	TGCAGTGCTAGGGGGATGAACACTGAAGCTTTCTTT
TRBV20-1	TRBJ1-4	few	.	CSASPISTNEKLFF	TGCAGTGCCAGCCCAATTTCAACTAATGAAAAACTGTTTTTT
TRBV20-1	TRBJ1-1	.	.	CSARGHGGTEAFF	TGCAGTGCTAGAGGACATGGTGGCACTGAAGCTTTCTTT
TRBV20-1	TRBJ2-7	.	TRBD1	CSGNRGHDEQYF	TGCAGTGGGAACAGGGGGCACGACGAGCAGTACTTC